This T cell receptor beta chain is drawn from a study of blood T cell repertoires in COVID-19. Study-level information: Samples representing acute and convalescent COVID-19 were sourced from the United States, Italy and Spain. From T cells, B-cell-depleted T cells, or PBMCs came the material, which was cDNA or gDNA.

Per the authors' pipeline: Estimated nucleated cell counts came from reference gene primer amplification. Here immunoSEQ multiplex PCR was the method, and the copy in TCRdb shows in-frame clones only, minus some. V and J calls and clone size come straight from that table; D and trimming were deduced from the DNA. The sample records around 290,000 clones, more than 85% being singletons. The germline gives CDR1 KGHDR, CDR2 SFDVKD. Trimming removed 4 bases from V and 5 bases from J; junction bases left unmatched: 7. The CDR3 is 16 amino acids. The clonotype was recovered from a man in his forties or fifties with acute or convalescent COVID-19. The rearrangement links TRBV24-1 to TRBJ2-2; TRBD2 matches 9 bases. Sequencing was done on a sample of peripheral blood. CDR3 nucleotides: TGTGCCACCAGTGAGCCTAGCGGGGTATATACCGGGGAGCTGTTTTTT. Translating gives CATSEPSGVYTGELFF.